This TCR beta chain was recorded in a study of T-cell reconstitution after alpha-beta-depleted transplantation in children. The study, taken as a whole, reports: From newly produced T cells came most of the T-cell counts and diversity one year after transplant. Roughly two months post-transplant, alpha-beta T cells reportedly originated from several hundred graft clones that had expanded.

The TCRbeta library was prepared with unique molecular identifiers. TCRdb reprocessed the PCR reads via MiXCR and lists one record per CDR3 protein. The table records about 74,000 distinct CDR3 sequences, 13% to 15% of them present only once. CDR3 size: 14 residues. Germline assignment: CDR1 SGHDT and CDR2 YYEEEE. The ends lost 3 bases at V and 7 bases at J; junction bases unmatched: 6. The sample holds many counts of this clonotype. Its target is not known. The sample here was PBMCs, mostly from graft donor cells, taken 180 days after TCRalphabeta/CD19-depleted stem cell transplant. The V call is TRBV5-6, the J call TRBJ2-4; 8 bases align to TRBD1. This TCR came from a male patient aged 2-10 years who had a stem cell transplant for acute lymphoblastic leukemia, so the T cells may come from the graft donor. DNA for the CDR3: TGTGCCAGCAGCTCCGACAGGGGCCGCAACATTCAGTACTTC. This codes for CASSSDRGRNIQYF.